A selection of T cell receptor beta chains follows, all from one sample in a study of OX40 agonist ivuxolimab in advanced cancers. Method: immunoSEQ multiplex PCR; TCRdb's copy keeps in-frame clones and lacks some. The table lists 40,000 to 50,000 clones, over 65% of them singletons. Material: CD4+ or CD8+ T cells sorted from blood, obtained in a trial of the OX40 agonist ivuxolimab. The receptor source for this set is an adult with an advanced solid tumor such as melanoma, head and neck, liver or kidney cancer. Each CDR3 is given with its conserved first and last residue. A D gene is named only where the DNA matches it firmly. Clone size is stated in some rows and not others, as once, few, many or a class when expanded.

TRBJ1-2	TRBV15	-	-	TGTGCCACCAGCAGAGATCTCGACAGAGGCTATGGCTACACCTTC	CATSRDLDRGYGYTF
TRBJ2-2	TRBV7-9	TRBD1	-	TGTGCCAGCAGCCTGGGACAGGGGACCGGGGAGCTGTTTTTT	CASSLGQGTGELFF
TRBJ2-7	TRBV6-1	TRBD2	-	TGTGCCAGCAGTGAGCGACTAGCGGCCTTAGGGGACTACGAGCAGTACTTC	CASSERLAALGDYEQYF
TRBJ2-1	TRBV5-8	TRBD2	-	TGTGCCAGCAGCTTGGGGTTAGCGGGAGGGCCCGATTACGAGCAGTTCTTC	CASSLGLAGGPDYEQFF
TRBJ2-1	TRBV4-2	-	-	TGTGCCAGCAGCCAAGATCCATGGGAGCAGTTCTTC	CASSQDPWEQFF
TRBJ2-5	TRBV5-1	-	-	TGCGCCAGCAGCTTGGCCGGGGCGGAGACCCAGTACTTC	CASSLAGAETQYF
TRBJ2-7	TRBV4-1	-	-	TGCGCCAGCAGCCTTCCGGGACTCCAGTACGAGCAGTACTTC	CASSLPGLQYEQYF
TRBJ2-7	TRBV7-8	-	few	TGTGCCAGCGCTACATCTTCGAGGCTTGAGGTCTACGAGCAGTACTTC	CASATSSRLEVYEQYF
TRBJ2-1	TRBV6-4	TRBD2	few	TGTGCCAGCAGCGGGGGGGCCGAAGATGAGCAGTTCTTC	CASSGGAEDEQFF
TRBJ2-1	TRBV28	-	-	TGTGCCAGCAGTCCCAATCCTAGAGTCTACAATGAGCAGTTCTTC	CASSPNPRVYNEQFF
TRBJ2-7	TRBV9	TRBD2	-	TGTGCCAGCAGCGTAGACCGGACTAGCGGGAGAATCGACGAGCAGTACTTC	CASSVDRTSGRIDEQYF
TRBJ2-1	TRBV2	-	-	TGTGCCAGCAGCCCCAGCCCCGGGCAGCCGGACTACAATGAGCAGTTCTTC	CASSPSPGQPDYNEQFF
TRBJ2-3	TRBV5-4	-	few	TGTGCCAGCAGCTTCTGGCGCGGAGATACGCAGTATTTT	CASSFWRGDTQYF
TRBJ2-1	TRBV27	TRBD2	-	TGTGCCAGCAGTTTCGGGACTAGCGGCCAGGAGCAGTTCTTC	CASSFGTSGQEQFF
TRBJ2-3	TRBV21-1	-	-	TGTGCCAGCAGCAATGAAGGGACAGAAAAGGATACGCAGTATTTT	CASSNEGTEKDTQYF
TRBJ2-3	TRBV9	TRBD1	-	TGTGCCAGCAGCGTCGGGACAGGCACAGATACGCAGTATTTT	CASSVGTGTDTQYF
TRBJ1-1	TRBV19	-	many	TGTGCCAGTAGTATCAGGTCGGCCGTCACTGAAGCTTTCTTT	CASSIRSAVTEAFF
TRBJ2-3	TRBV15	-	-	TGTGCCACCAGCAGAGTGTGGGATACGCAGTATTTT	CATSRVWDTQYF
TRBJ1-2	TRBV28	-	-	TGTGCCAGCAGGCCCCCAACCGGGAACTATGGCTACACCTTC	CASRPPTGNYGYTF
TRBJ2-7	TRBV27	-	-	TGTGCCAGCAGTTCCCACCTGAGGGGCTACGAGCAGTACTTC	CASSSHLRGYEQYF
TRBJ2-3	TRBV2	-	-	TGTGCCAGCAGTGTGGGGGGGCACGTGGATACGCAGTATTTT	CASSVGGHVDTQYF
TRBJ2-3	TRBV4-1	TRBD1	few	TGCGCCAGCAGCCAAGATGGGACAGCCACAGATACGCAGTATTTT	CASSQDGTATDTQYF
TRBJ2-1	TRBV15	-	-	TGTGCCACCAGCAGAGGAAAATGGAATGAGCAGTTCTTC	CATSRGKWNEQFF
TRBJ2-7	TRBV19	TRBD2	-	TGTGCCAGTAGTATGTTACTAGCGGGAGTATGGGAGCAGTACTTC	CASSMLLAGVWEQYF
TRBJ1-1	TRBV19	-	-	TGTGCCAGTAGTATCGTCGTTGTGGACACTCCTGGGAGTGGTGAAGCTTTCTTT	CASSIVVVDTPGSGEAFF
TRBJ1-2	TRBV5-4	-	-	TGTGCCAGCAGCTTGGTAGGGGCTAACTATGGCTACACCTTC	CASSLVGANYGYTF
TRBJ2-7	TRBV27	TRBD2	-	TGTGCCAGCAGTTTATCGACTAGCGGGGGGGCGTGCGAGCAGTACTTC	CASSLSTSGGACEQYF
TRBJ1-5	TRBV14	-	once	TGTGCCAGCAGCCAAGGTTGGGGAAATCAGCCCCAGCATTTT	CASSQGWGNQPQHF
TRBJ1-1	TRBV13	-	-	TGTGCCAGCAGATGGCGGGGGAGCGGGAACACTGAAGCTTTCTTT	CASRWRGSGNTEAFF
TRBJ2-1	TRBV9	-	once	TGTGCCAGCAGCCCTTACATGAATGAGCAGTTCTTC	CASSPYMNEQFF
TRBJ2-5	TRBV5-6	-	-	TGTGCCAGCAGCTTGGCCACCTTCTTCGAAGGGGCCCAGTACTTC	CASSLATFFEGAQYF
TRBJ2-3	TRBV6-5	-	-	TGTGCCAGCAGGAGGTGGGGAGATACGCAGTATTTT	CASRRWGDTQYF
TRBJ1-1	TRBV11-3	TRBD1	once	TGTGCCAGCAGCTCAACGACAGGGGAGGCTTTCTTT	CASSSTTGEAFF
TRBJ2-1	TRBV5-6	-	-	TGTGCCAGCAGCGCCGGGACTCTCAATGAGCAGTTCTTC	CASSAGTLNEQFF
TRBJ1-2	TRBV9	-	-	TGTGCCAGCAGCCGACCGGAAGTTCATGGCTACACCTTC	CASSRPEVHGYTF